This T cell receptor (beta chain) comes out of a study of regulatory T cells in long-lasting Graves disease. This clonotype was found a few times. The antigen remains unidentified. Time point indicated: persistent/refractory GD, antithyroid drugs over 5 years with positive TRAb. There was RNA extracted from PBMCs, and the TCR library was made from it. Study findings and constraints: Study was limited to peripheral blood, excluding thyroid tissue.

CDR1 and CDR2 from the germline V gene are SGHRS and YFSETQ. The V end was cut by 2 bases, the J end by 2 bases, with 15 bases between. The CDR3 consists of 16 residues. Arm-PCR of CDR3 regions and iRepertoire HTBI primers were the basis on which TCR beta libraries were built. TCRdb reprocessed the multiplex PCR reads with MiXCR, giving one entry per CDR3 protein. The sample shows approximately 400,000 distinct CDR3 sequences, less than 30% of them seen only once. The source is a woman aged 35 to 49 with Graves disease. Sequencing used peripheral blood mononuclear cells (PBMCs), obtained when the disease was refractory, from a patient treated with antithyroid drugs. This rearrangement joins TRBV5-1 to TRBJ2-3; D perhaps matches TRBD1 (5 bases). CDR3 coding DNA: TGCGCCAGCAGCTTAATCTTTACAGGACACACAGATACGCAGTATTTT. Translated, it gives CASSLIFTGHTDTQYF.